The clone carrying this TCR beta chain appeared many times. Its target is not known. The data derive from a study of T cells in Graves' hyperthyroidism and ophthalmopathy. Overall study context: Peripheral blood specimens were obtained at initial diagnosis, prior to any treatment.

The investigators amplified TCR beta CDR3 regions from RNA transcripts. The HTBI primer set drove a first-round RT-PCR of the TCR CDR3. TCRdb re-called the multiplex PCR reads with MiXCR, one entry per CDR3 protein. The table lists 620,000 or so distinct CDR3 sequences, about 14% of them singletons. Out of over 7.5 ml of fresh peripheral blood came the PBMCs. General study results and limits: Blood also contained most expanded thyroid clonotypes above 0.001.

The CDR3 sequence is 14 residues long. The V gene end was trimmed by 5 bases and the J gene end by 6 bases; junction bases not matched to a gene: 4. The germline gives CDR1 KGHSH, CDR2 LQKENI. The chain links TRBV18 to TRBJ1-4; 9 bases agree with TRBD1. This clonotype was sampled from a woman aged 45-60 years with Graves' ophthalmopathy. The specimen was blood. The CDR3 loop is CASSITGGDEKLFF. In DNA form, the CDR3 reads TGTGCCAGCTCAATCACAGGGGGCGATGAAAAACTGTTTTTT.